This TCR beta chain emerged from a study of post-analysis software for immune sequencing data. Presence of unique molecular identifiers characterized the TCR beta cDNA libraries. Via MiXCR, TCRdb re-called the PCR reads, giving one row per CDR3 protein. The table shows 700,000 to 800,000 distinct CDR3 sequences, with roughly 29% occurring only once. Whole-study results and caveats: F measure showed strong co-clustering of same-batch samples. Controls showed significantly higher normalized Chao1 diversity than did multiple sclerosis patients. Controls had lower frequencies than patients of four or five TRBV segments, which included TRBV5-6, TRBV5-1 and TRBV20-1.

The germline V gene encodes CDR1 SQVTM and CDR2 ANQGSEA. Between the trimmed V and J ends, which lost 4 bases and 0 bases, there was a span of 9 bases. CDR3 length equals 13 residues. To note about this clonotype: What it binds is not known.

The sample consisted of blood. The TCR comes from a girl aged 5 to 17 with multiple sclerosis. This rearrangement joins TRBV29-1 to TRBJ1-1, with D possibly TRBD1 on 5 matching bases. The CDR3, as DNA: TGCAGCGTTGGTTCAGGGATGAACACTGAAGCTTTCTTT. It translates to CSVGSGMNTEAFF.